This is a list of T cell receptor beta chains from one sample in a study of cytomegalovirus exposure and HLA in healthy donors. Clones were sequenced by immunoSEQ multiplex PCR, and TCRdb holds only the in-frame ones, with some missing. The table includes roughly 150,000 clones, roughly 80% detected once. The sample was PBMCs. The receptors shown here come from a man aged 50 to 60 in good health and CMV-seropositive. Both conserved end residues are part of each CDR3. A D gene is named only where the DNA matches it firmly. Size is stated for part of the rows, as once, few or many counts, or as a class when the clone is expanded.

d_gene	j_gene	v_gene	abundance	len	CDR3nt	CDR3aa
-	TRBJ1-2	TRBV10-3	-	14	TGTGCCACCGACCCTGACATGGCAGGCTATGGCTACACCTTC	CATDPDMAGYGYTF
-	TRBJ1-4	TRBV9	-	17	TGTGCCAGCAGCGTAGGAATATCAGGGGCCGGTAATGAAAAACTGTTTTTT	CASSVGISGAGNEKLFF
TRBD1	TRBJ2-7	TRBV28	once	14	TGTGCCAGCAGTCTTACAGGGGGGTCCTACGAGCAGTACTTC	CASSLTGGSYEQYF
TRBD1	TRBJ1-1	TRBV9	-	16	TGTGCCAGCAGCGTGGGACAGGGAAACATGAACACTGAAGCTTTCTTT	CASSVGQGNMNTEAFF
TRBD1	TRBJ1-2	TRBV9	-	15	TGTGCCAGCAGCCAGTCAGGGGGCGATCTCTATGGCTACACCTTC	CASSQSGGDLYGYTF
TRBD2	TRBJ2-1	TRBV19	-	13	TGTGCCAGTAGTAGTCTCGGGGGGAATGAGCAGTTCTTC	CASSSLGGNEQFF
TRBD1	TRBJ2-1	TRBV6-5	-	16	TGTGCCAGCAGTTACCGTGGGCAGGGGGACTACAATGAGCAGTTCTTC	CASSYRGQGDYNEQFF
-	TRBJ1-5	TRBV4-1	-	15	TGCGCCAGCAGCCGAAACCAGGGGAATTTAGAGCCCCAGCATTTT	CASSRNQGNLEPQHF
-	TRBJ2-7	TRBV7-2	few	13	TGTGCCAGCAGCGCCTCCCGGGGCTACGAGCAGTACTTC	CASSASRGYEQYF
TRBD2	TRBJ2-1	TRBV6-4	few	18	TGTGCCAGCAGTGTTCGGACTAGCGGGGGGGCCTCCTACAATGAGCAGTTCTTC	CASSVRTSGGASYNEQFF
TRBD2	TRBJ2-2	TRBV7-9	-	17	TGTGCCAGCAGCCCTCGGGGTAGCGGGGGAATCACCGGGGAGCTGTTTTTT	CASSPRGSGGITGELFF
-	TRBJ1-5	TRBV7-2	-	15	TGTGCCAGCAGCCACCGGGGGGGTAGCAATCAGCCCCAGCATTTT	CASSHRGGSNQPQHF
-	TRBJ2-3	TRBV6-5	-	15	TGTGCCAGCAGTTACGAGGGGGGGCGCACAGATACGCAGTATTTT	CASSYEGGRTDTQYF
-	TRBJ2-7	TRBV28	-	12	TGTGCCAGCAGTCAGGGATCCTACGAGCAGTACTTC	CASSQGSYEQYF
-	TRBJ1-2	TRBV19	-	13	TGTGCCAGTAGTATGGACAAGGGAGGAGGCTACACCTTC	CASSMDKGGGYTF
TRBD2	TRBJ2-1	TRBV6-1	-	17	TGTGCCAGCAGTGTTCTCCCGACTAGCGGGACCTACAACGAGCAGTTCTTC	CASSVLPTSGTYNEQFF
-	TRBJ2-7	TRBV6-1	once	12	TGTGCCAGCGATTTTCTGAGGCAGAAGCAGTACTTC	CASDFLRQKQYF
TRBD2	TRBJ2-1	TRBV11-2	once	15	TGTGCCAGCAGCTTAGGGACTAGCAACTACAATGAGCAGTTCTTC	CASSLGTSNYNEQFF
TRBD1	TRBJ1-1	TRBV7-8	-	15	TGTGCCAGCAGGGGACAGGGGAACATGAACACTGAAGCTTTCTTT	CASRGQGNMNTEAFF
TRBD1	TRBJ2-5	TRBV5-4	-	15	TGTGCCAGCAGCTTGTACGGGACAGGAAAAGAGACCCAGTACTTC	CASSLYGTGKETQYF
-	TRBJ1-5	TRBV28	-	14	TGTGCCAGCAGTTTATCCGGGTCCAATCAGCCCCAGCATTTT	CASSLSGSNQPQHF
TRBD2	TRBJ2-1	TRBV5-1	-	17	TGCGCCAGCAGCTCCAAACCTAGCGGCAGCGAGACCAATGAGCAGTTCTTC	CASSSKPSGSETNEQFF
TRBD1	TRBJ1-4	TRBV10-1	-	17	TGCGCCAGCAGTCTTAACTCCAGGACAGGGAATAATGAAAAACTGTTTTTT	CASSLNSRTGNNEKLFF
TRBD1	TRBJ2-5	TRBV30	-	13	TGTGCCTGGAGGACAGGGGGGGGAGAGACCCAGTACTTC	CAWRTGGGETQYF
TRBD1	TRBJ2-7	TRBV28	-	15	TGTGCCAGCAGACTCGGACAGGGGCTAACCTACGAGCAGTACTTC	CASRLGQGLTYEQYF
-	TRBJ1-4	TRBV7-2	-	19	TGTGCCAGCAGCTTAAGGATAGGGGCAGGGGCGCCTGACGCGAAAGAACTGTTTTTT	CASSLRIGAGAPDAKELFF
TRBD1	TRBJ1-3	TRBV4-1	-	17	TGCGCCAGCAGCCAACCCCGACAGGGTCCCTCTGGAAACACCATATATTTT	CASSQPRQGPSGNTIYF
TRBD1	TRBJ1-2	TRBV27	-	13	TGTGCCAGCAGTTTGACAGGGTACGGTGGCTACACCTTC	CASSLTGYGGYTF
-	TRBJ1-5	TRBV15	once	15	TGTGCCACCAGCAGAGATGTTGCAGGAAATCAGCCCCAGCATTTT	CATSRDVAGNQPQHF
-	TRBJ2-5	TRBV9	-	15	TGTGCCAGCAGCGTAGGGGAGGGGGGGCGAGAGACCCAGTACTTC	CASSVGEGGRETQYF
TRBD1	TRBJ2-5	TRBV6-5	-	14	TGTGCCAGCAGCCCCCCGGGACAGCGGGAGACCCAGTACTTC	CASSPPGQRETQYF
-	TRBJ1-3	TRBV5-6	few	15	TGTGCCAGCAGCCCCGAAACAGGAGCTGGAAACACCATATATTTT	CASSPETGAGNTIYF
-	TRBJ2-1	TRBV15	-	15	TGTGCCACCAGCAGAGGACAGGAGTCTTACAATGAGCAGTTCTTC	CATSRGQESYNEQFF
-	TRBJ1-6	TRBV5-4	-	14	TGTGCCAGCAGCGGTTATGGGGAGAATTCACCCCTCCACTTT	CASSGYGENSPLHF
TRBD1	TRBJ1-4	TRBV29-1	-	14	TGCAGCGTGGGGACAGGGAGGAGCAATGAAAAACTGTTTTTT	CSVGTGRSNEKLFF
-	TRBJ1-1	TRBV10-3	-	14	TGTGCCATCATGGAGACAGGTGAGTCCACTGAAGCTTTCTTT	CAIMETGESTEAFF
TRBD1	TRBJ2-7	TRBV27	-	13	TGTGCCAGCAGCCGGACAGGGCATCACGAGCAGTACTTC	CASSRTGHHEQYF
TRBD1	TRBJ2-2	TRBV5-1	once	13	TGCGCCGGCAGGACAGGGGACACCGGGGAGCTGTTTTTT	CAGRTGDTGELFF
-	TRBJ1-3	TRBV30	-	12	TGTGCCTGCAGTGCTGCTGGAAACACCATATATTTT	CACSAAGNTIYF
-	TRBJ1-5	TRBV4-1	-	16	TGCGCCAGCAGCCTCTTGCGGGTAGAGGACAATCAGCCCCAGCATTTT	CASSLLRVEDNQPQHF
TRBD1	TRBJ1-4	TRBV11-2	-	16	TGTGCCAGCAGCCCTCGTTTGGGACAGGGAAATGAAAAACTGTTTTTT	CASSPRLGQGNEKLFF
-	TRBJ2-2	TRBV27	-	12	TGTGCCAGCAGTTTAATCGCCGGGGAGCTGTTTTTT	CASSLIAGELFF
-	TRBJ2-7	TRBV19	once	15	TGTGCCAGTAGTATAAACGCAGGGAACCACTACGAGCAGTACTTC	CASSINAGNHYEQYF
-	TRBJ2-3	TRBV5-4	few	13	TGTGCCAGCAGCTTGGGACGCGGAGATACGCAGTATTTT	CASSLGRGDTQYF
-	TRBJ1-5	TRBV6-5	-	13	TGTGCCAGCAGCCAAATCCGGGGTCAGCCCCAGCATTTT	CASSQIRGQPQHF
TRBD1	TRBJ2-7	TRBV7-6	-	15	TGTGCCAGCAGCTCGTCCGGGACAGGTGGAGACGAGCAGTACTTC	CASSSSGTGGDEQYF
TRBD1	TRBJ1-1	TRBV5-1	-	15	TGCGCCAGCAGCTTGGGACAGGGGACGGGCACTGAAGCTTTCTTT	CASSLGQGTGTEAFF
TRBD1	TRBJ2-7	TRBV13	once	15	TGTGCCAGCAGCACTGGGACAGGGGGCAGGTACGAGCAGTACTTC	CASSTGTGGRYEQYF
TRBD1	TRBJ1-1	TRBV6-5	-	14	TGTGCCAGCAGTTATCAACAGGGGTACACTGAAGCTTTCTTT	CASSYQQGYTEAFF
-	TRBJ2-7	TRBV30	-	14	TGTGCCTGTAACCGGGACAAGACCTACCTCGAGCAGTACTTC	CACNRDKTYLEQYF
TRBD2	TRBJ2-2	TRBV9	few	14	TGTGCCAGCGGACTAGCGGGAGTCACCGGGGAGCTGTTTTTT	CASGLAGVTGELFF
-	TRBJ2-1	TRBV7-9	-	16	TGTGCCAGCAGTCCAGCGGTAGTTTCCTCCTACAATGAGCAGTTCTTC	CASSPAVVSSYNEQFF
TRBD1	TRBJ2-7	TRBV5-6	-	17	TGTGCCAGCAGCTTCACCTCGGGGACAGGGATTTCTTACGAGCAGTACTTC	CASSFTSGTGISYEQYF